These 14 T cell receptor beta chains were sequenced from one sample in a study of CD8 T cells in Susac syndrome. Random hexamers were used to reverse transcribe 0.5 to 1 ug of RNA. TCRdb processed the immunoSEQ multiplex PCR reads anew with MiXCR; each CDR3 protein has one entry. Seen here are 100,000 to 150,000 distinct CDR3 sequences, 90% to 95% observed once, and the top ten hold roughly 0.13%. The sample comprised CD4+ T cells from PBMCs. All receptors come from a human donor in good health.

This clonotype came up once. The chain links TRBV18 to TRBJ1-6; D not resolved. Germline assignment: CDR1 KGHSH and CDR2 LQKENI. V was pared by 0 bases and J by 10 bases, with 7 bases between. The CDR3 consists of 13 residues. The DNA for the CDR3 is TGTGCCAGCTCACCACCGGAAGGATCACCCCTCCACTTT. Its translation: CASSPPEGSPLHF.

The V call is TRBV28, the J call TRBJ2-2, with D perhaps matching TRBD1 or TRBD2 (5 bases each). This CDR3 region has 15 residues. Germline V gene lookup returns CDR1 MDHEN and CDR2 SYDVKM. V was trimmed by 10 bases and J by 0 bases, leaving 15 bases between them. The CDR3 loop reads CATNPGTPNTGELFF. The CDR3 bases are TGTGCCACTAACCCCGGGACGCCGAACACCGGGGAGCTGTTTTTT. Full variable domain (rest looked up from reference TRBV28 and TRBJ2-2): DVKVTQSSRYLVKRTGEKVFLECVQDMDHENMFWYRQDPGLGLRLIYFSYDVKMKEKGDIPEGYSVSREKKERFSLILESASTNQTSMYLCATNPGTPNTGELFFGEGSRLTVL.

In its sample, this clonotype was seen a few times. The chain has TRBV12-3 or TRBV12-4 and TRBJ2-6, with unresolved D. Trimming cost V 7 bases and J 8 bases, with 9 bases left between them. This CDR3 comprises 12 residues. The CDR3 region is CASNTPSNVLTF. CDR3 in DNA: TGTGCCAGCAATACCCCATCCAACGTCCTGACTTTC.

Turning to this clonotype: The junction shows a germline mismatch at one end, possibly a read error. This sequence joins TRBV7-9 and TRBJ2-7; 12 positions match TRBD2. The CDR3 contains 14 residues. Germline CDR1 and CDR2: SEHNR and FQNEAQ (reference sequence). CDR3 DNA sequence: TGTGTCAGCAGCCTCCTAGCGGGAGGGAACGAGCAGTACTTC. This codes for CVSSLLAGGNEQYF.

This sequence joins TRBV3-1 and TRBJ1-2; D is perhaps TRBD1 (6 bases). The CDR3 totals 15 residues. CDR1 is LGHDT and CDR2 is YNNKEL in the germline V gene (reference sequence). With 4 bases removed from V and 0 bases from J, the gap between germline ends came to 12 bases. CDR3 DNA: TGTGCCAGCAGCCCGGACAGCGCCTCTAACTATGGCTACACCTTC. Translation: CASSPDSASNYGYTF.

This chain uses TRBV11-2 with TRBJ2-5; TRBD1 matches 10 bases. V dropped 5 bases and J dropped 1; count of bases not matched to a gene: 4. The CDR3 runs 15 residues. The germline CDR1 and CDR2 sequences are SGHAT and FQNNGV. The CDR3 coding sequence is TGTGCCAGCAGCCGTAGGGACAGGGGCCAAGAGACCCAGTACTTC. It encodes CASSRRDRGQETQYF.

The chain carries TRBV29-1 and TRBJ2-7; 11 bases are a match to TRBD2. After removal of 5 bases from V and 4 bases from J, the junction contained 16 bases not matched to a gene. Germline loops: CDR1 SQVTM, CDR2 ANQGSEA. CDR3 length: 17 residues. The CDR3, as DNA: TGCAGCGTTCAAGGCCGTAGCGGGAGGGCCTATGAATACGAGCAGTACTTC. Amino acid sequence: CSVQGRSGRAYEYEQYF.

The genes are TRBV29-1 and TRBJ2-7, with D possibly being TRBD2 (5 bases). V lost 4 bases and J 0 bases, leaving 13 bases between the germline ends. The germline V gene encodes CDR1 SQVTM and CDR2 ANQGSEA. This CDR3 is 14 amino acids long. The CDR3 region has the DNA TGCAGCGTTGTAGCCCTAGCAAACTCCTACGAGCAGTACTTC. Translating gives CSVVALANSYEQYF.

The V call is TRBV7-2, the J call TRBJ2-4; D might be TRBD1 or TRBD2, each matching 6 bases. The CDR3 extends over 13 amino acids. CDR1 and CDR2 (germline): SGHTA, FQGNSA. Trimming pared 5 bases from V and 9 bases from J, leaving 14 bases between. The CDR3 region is CASSPRGVGIQYF. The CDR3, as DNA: TGTGCCAGCAGCCCGAGGGGGGTTGGCATTCAGTACTTC.

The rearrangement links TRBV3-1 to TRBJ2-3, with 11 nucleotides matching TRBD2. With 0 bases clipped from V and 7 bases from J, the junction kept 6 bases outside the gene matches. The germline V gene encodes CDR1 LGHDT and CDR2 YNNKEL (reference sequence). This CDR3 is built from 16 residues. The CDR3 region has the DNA TGTGCCAGCAGCCAAGACCTGGGACTAGCGGCGAATACGCAGTATTTT. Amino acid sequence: CASSQDLGLAANTQYF.

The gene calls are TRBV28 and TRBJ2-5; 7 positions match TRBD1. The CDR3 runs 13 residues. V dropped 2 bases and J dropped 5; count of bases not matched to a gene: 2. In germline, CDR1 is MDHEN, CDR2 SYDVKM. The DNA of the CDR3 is TGTGCCAGCAGTTTAGTGGACAGGGAGACCCAGTACTTC. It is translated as CASSLVDRETQYF.

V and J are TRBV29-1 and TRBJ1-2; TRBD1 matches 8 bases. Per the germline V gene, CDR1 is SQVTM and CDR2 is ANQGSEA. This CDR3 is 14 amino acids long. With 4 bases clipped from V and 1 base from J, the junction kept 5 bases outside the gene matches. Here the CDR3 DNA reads TGCAGCGTTGCCTGGGACAGGATTAACTATGGCTACACCTTC. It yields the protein CSVAWDRINYGYTF.

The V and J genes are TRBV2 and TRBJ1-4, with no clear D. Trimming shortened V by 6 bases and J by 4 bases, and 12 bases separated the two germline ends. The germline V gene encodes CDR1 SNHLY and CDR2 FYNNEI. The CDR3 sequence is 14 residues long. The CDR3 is CASSYRALNEKLFF. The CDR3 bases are TGTGCCAGCAGCTACCGGGCCCTTAATGAAAAACTGTTTTTT.

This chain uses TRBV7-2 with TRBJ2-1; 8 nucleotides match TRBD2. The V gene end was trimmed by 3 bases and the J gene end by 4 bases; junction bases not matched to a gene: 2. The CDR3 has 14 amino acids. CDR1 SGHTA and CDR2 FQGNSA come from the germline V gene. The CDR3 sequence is CASSFTGGYNEQFF. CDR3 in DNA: TGTGCCAGCAGCTTTACGGGAGGGTACAATGAGCAGTTCTTC.